A single T cell receptor (beta chain) is shown here with its context. Its target antigen remains unknown. The sample holds no much larger clone one base away, and base qualities are not on file. Using the deep immunoSEQ assay, multiplex PCR amplified TCR CDR3 regions from genomic DNA. Extracted genomic DNA from each cell subset was spread evenly across all wells of several immunoSEQ 96-well plates, with each plate serving as a replicate. For sorted subsets, around 200 ng genomic DNA, equal to 30,000 or so T cell genomes, was loaded into each replicate PCR. Purified libraries were quantified with a Qubit 3.0 fluorometer, sized on a Bioanalyzer 2100, and re-quantified with the KAPA Library Quantification kit. A separate single-read 150-cycle Illumina NextSeq 550 flow cell was used to sequence each immunoSEQ 96-well plate. As for the authors' bioinformatics: The immunoSEQ output contained only junctional sequences without quality scores, so filtering could not match that applied to full-length reads. Sequences were annotated with PyIR, a Python wrapper for IgBLAST v1.9, and V/J genes and CDR3 were assigned using IMGT germline references. Reads were removed for weak V/J assignments (E-value above 1e-6), missing CDR3, stop codons, out-of-frame junctions, or ambiguous translated residues. A V3J clonotype was defined by an identical inferred V gene, J gene, and CDR3 amino acid sequence. Percentage overlap between repertoires was computed as shared unique clonotypes divided by the size of the smaller repertoire. Three approaches were used to assess repertoire richness: RTK rarefaction, the Chao1 estimator, and Recon v2.1 estimates of unobserved clonotypes. For all TCRbeta clonotypes obtained by the gDNA method from four donors, generation probabilities were computed with OLGA. The immuneACCESS repertoire file appears here via TCRdb, limited to in-frame rearrangements. These files lack a portion of the clones; in checked studies, under half of the deficit traces to unresolved V genes, and the cause of the others is not known. The V and J calls and the clone size are those of that table, but D and trimming were determined from the DNA. Across this sample there are 800,000 to 950,000 clones, with about 97% seen only once. The ten biggest clones cover less than 0.3% of the sample.

CD8 naive samples consisted of CD45RO-negative cells that were positively selected for CCR7, yielding a CD45RA+CCR7+ population without TemRA cells. The donors were healthy, HIV-negative adults who had no recently reported acute infections or vaccinations. Only Caucasian adults living in Nashville, Tennessee, USA were represented among the donors. Blood was obtained by leukapheresis, after which PBMCs were separated by Ficoll-Histopaque density gradient centrifugation and cryopreserved in liquid nitrogen vapor phase. Purity and quantity of every magnetically sorted T cell population were checked by analytical flow cytometry. From each sorted fraction, genomic DNA was isolated and quantified by UV absorbance on a Nanodrop 2000c. This sample was included in a study of shared clonotypes between healthy human individuals (dated by TCRdb to about 2020). Some background on the complete study: The cohort included a few men and a couple of women between 18 and 49 years of age. For each donor, CD4 naive and CD4 memory were each given three plates, CD8 naive was given two plates, and CD8 memory was given one plate. Blood TCR repertoires of roughly 5 healthy adults were deeply sequenced to estimate repertoire size and the extent of clonotype sharing between individuals. To increase sequencing depth and limit assay-specific biases, TCR repertoire library preparation and sequencing were carried out by different laboratories using diverse techniques. Each donor's leukapheresis produced roughly between about 0.8 and 10 billion PBMCs.

Paper-wide results and their limitations: Clonotypes shared by all four sorted-subset donors showed higher generation probabilities than non-shared clonotypes. Estimated clonotype richness was generally larger for naive than for memory subsets. When four donors were compared, the shared fraction of clonotypes was about 5.4% for naive CD4, roughly 3.3% for naive CD8, more than 2% for memory CD4, and 0.4% for memory CD8. Sampling was limited to blood, and TCR repertoires in tissue likely differ from TCR repertoires in blood. Pairwise subsampling led to the expectation that sequencing depth would affect the degree of clonotype sharing among donors. The small number of donors limited the genetic and exposure-history diversity represented. Incomplete sequencing was indicated by rarefaction of sorted-subset datasets, despite the large sequencing depth.

CDR1 and CDR2 are drawn from the germline V gene: SNHLY, FYNNEI. For this chain, trimming is 5 bases at the V end and 4 bases at the J end, and the number of junction bases without a gene match is 9. The CDR3 runs 16 amino acids, cysteine and phenylalanine included. The CDR3 DNA has 48 bases and is translated from base 1. The rearrangement joined TRBV2 to TRBJ2-3; 10 central nucleotides agree with TRBD1. This clonotype was obtained from a man aged 25-40 years in good health. The specimen was naive CD8+ T cells sorted from blood. The label giving this sample's cell subset or site can be read as: CD45RA+CCR7+. The CDR3 protein: CASSPRDRGRADTQYF. The sequenced DNA: TGTGCCAGCAGTCCCCGGGACAGGGGAAGGGCAGATACGCAGTATTTT.